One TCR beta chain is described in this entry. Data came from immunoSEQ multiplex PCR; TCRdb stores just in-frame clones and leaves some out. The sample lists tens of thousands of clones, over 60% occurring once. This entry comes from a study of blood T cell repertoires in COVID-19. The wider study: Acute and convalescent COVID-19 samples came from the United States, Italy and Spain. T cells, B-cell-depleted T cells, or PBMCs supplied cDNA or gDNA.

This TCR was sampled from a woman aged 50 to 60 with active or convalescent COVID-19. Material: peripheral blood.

The CDR3 nucleotides are TGCAGCGTAGTCCTGACAGGGGGAGAATCTGGAGCTTTCTTT. The encoded protein is CSVVLTGGESGAFF. The chain recombines TRBV29-1 with TRBJ1-1; TRBD1 agrees at 9 bases. With V trimmed by 6 bases and J by 10 bases, 15 bases remained unmatched. The germline gives CDR1 SQVTM, CDR2 ANQGSEA. This CDR3 has 14 amino acids.